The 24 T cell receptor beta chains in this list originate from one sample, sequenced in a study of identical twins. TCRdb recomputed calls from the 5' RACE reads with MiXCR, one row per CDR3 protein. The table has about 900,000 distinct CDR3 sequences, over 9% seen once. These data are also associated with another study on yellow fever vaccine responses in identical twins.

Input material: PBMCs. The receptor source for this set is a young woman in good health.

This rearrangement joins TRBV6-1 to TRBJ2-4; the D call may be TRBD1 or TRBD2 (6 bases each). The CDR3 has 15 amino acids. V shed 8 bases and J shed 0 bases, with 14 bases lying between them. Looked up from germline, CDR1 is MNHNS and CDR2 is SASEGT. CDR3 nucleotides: TGTGCCAGCCGGGGGCTAGTTTTAGCCAAAAACATTCAGTACTTC. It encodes CASRGLVLAKNIQYF.

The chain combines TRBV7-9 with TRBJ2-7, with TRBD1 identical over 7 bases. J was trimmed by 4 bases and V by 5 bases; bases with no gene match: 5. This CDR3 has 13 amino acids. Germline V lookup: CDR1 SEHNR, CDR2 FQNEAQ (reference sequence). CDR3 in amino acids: CASSPKGAYEQYF. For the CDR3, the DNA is TGTGCCAGCAGCCCTAAGGGGGCTTACGAGCAGTACTTC.

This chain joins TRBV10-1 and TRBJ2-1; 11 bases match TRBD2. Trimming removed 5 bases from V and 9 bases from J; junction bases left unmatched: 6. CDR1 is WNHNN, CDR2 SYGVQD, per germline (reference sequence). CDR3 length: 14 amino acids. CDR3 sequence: CASSRLAGLGEQFF. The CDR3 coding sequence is TGCGCCAGCAGTAGACTAGCGGGATTAGGTGAGCAGTTCTTC.

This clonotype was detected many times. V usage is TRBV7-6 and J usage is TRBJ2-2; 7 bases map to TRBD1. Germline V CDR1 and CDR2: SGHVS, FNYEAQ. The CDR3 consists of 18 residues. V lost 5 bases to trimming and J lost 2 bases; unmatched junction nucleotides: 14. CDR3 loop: CASSRPPGTEINTGELFF. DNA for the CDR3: TGTGCCAGCAGCCGCCCCCCCGGGACAGAGATAAACACCGGGGAGCTGTTTTTT.

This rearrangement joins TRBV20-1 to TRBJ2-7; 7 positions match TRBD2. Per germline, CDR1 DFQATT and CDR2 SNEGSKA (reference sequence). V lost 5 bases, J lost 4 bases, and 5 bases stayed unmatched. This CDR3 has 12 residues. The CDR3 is CSAGSGKYEQYF. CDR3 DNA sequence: TGCAGTGCTGGGAGCGGGAAGTACGAGCAGTACTTC.

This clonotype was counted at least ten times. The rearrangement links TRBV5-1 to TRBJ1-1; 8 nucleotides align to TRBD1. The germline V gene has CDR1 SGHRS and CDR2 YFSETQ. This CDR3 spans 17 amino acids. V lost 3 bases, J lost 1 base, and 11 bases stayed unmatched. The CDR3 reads CASSWGGQAIKNTEAFF. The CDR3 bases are TGCGCCAGCAGCTGGGGGGGACAGGCCATCAAGAACACTGAAGCTTTCTTT.

The CDR3, as DNA: TGTGCCAGCATGGGGCGGGAGGGGAGCTCCTACAATGAGCAGTTCTTC. Translating gives CASMGREGSSYNEQFF. V and J are TRBV6-1 and TRBJ2-1; 9 positions match TRBD2. V dropped 7 bases and J dropped 0; count of bases not matched to a gene: 7. The CDR3 covers 16 residues. Per the germline V gene, CDR1 is MNHNS and CDR2 is SASEGT.

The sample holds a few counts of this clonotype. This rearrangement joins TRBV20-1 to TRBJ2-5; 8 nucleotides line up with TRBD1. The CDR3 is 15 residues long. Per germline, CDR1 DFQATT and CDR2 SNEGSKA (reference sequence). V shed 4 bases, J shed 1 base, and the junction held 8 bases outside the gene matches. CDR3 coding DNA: TGCAGTGCTAATCGGGACAGGTTCCCCCAAGAGACCCAGTACTTC. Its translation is CSANRDRFPQETQYF.

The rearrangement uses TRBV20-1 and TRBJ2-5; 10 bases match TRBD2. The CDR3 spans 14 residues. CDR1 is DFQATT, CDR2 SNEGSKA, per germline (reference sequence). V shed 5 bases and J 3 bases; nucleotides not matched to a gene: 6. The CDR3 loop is CSARAGGGKETQYF. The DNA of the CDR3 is TGCAGTGCTCGAGCGGGAGGGGGCAAAGAGACCCAGTACTTC.

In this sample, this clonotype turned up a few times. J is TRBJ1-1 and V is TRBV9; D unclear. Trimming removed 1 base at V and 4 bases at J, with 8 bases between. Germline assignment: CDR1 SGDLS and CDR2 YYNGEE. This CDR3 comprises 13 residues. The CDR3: CASSVFYGTEAFF. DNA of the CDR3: TGTGCCAGCAGCGTATTTTACGGCACTGAAGCTTTCTTT. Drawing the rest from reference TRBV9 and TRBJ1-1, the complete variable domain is DSGVTQTPKHLITATGQRVTLRCSPRSGDLSVYWYQQSLDQGLQFLIQYYNGEERAKGNILERFSAQQFPDLHSELNLSSLELGDSALYFCASSVFYGTEAFFGQGTRLTVV.

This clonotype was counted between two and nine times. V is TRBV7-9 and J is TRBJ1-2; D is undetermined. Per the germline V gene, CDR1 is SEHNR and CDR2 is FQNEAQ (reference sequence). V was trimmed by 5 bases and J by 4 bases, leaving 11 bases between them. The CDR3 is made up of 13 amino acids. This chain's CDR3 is CASSVDGSYGYTF. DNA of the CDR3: TGTGCCAGCAGCGTGGACGGTAGCTATGGCTACACCTTC.

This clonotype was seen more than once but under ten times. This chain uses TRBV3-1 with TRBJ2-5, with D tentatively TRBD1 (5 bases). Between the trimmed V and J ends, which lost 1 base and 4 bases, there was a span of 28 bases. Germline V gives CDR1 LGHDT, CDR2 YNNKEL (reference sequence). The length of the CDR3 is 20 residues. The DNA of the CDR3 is TGTGCCAGCAGCCAAGCCCCGTTGAGCAGGGTTCTCCTCCAGAGAGAGACCCAGTACTTC. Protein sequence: CASSQAPLSRVLLQRETQYF.

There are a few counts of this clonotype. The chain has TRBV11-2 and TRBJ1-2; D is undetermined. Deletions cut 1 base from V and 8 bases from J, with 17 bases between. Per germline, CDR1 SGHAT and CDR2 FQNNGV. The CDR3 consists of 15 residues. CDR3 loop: CASSLVLGVRGGYTF. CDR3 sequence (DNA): TGTGCCAGCAGCTTAGTACTCGGAGTCCGAGGCGGCTACACCTTC. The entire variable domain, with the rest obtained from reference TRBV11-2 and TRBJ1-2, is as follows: EAGVAQSPRYKIIEKRQSVAFWCNPISGHATLYWYQQILGQGPKLLIQFQNNGVVDDSQLPKDRFSAERLKGVDSTLKIQPAKLEDSAVYLCASSLVLGVRGGYTFGSGTRLTVV.

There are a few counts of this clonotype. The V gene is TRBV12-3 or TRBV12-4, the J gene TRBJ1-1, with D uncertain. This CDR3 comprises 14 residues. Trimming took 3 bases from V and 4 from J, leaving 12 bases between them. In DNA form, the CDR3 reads TGTGCCAGCAGTTTGGAGGCCGCGGGCACTGAAGCTTTCTTT. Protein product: CASSLEAAGTEAFF.

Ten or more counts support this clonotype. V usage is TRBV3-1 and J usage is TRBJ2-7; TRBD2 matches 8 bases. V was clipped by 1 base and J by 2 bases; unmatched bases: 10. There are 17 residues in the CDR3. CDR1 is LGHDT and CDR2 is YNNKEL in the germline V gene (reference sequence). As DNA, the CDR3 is TGTGCCAGCAGCCAAGGGCTAGCGGGTGAGGGAACCTACGAGCAGTACTTC. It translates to CASSQGLAGEGTYEQYF.

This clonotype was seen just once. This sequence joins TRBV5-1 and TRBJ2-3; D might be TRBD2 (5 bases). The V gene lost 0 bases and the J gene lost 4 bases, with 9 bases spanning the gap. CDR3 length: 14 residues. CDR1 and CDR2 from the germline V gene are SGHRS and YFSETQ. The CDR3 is CASSLAGNSDTQYF. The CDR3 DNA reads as TGCGCCAGCAGCTTGGCGGGGAACTCAGATACGCAGTATTTT.

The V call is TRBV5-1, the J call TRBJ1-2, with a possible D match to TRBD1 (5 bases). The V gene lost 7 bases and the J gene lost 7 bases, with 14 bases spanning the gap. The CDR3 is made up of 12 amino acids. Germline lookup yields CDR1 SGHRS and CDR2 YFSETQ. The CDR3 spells CASFDSSGGYTF. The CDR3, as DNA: TGCGCCAGCTTCGACAGCTCCGGTGGCTACACCTTC.

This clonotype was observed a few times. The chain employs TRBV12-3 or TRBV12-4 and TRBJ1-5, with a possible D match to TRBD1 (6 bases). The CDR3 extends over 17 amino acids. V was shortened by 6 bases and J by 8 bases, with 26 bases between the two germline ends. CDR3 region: CASSADRIPQIWEPQHF. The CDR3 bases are TGTGCCAGCAGCGCAGACAGGATCCCTCAGATCTGGGAGCCCCAGCATTTT.

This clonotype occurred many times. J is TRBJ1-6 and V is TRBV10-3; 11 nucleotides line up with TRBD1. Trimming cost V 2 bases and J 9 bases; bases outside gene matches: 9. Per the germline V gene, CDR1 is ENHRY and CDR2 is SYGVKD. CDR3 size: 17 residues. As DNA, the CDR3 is TGTGCCATCAGTGAGGCCTCTATAGGGACAGGGGGTTCACCCCTCCACTTT. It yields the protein CAISEASIGTGGSPLHF.

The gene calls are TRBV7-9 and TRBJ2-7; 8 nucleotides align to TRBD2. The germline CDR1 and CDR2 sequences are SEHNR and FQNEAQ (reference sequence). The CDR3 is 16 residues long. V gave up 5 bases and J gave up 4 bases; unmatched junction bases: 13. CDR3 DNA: TGTGCCAGCAGCCCACCCCCGGAGCGGGAGAGGTACGAGCAGTACTTC. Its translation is CASSPPPERERYEQYF.

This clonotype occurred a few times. The DNA for the CDR3 is TGTGCCACCAGCAGAGGTTTTGTGACAGGGGGCTGGGAGACCCAGTACTTC. As protein: CATSRGFVTGGWETQYF. This chain uses TRBV15 with TRBJ2-5; 10 bases align to TRBD1. This CDR3 contains 17 residues. Germline loops: CDR1 LNHNV, CDR2 YYDKDF (reference sequence). V was pared by 1 base and J by 5 bases, with 10 bases of the junction left unmatched. Looking up the rest from reference TRBV15 and TRBJ2-5 gives the full variable domain: DAMVIQNPRYQVTQFGKPVTLSCSQTLNHNVMYWYQQKSSQAPKLLFHYYDKDFNNEADTPDNFQSRRPNTSFCFLDIRSPGLGDTAMYLCATSRGFVTGGWETQYFGPGTRLLVL.

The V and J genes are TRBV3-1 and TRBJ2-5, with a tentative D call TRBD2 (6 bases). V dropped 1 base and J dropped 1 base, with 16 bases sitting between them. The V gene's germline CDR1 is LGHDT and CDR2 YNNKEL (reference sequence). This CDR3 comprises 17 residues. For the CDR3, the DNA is TGTGCCAGCAGCCAAGGGGTGGCCCGGGGAGGCCAAGAGACCCAGTACTTC. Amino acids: CASSQGVARGGQETQYF.

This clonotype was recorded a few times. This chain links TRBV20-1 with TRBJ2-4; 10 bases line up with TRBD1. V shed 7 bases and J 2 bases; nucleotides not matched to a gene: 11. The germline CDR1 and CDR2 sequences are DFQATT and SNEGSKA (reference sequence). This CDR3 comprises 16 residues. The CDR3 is CSVTIGTGVTKNIQYF. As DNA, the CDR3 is TGCAGTGTTACCATCGGGACAGGGGTGACCAAAAACATTCAGTACTTC.

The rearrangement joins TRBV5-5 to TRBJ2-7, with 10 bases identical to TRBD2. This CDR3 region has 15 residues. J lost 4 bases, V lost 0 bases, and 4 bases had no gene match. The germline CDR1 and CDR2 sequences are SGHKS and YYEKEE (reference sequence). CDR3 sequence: CASSLASGLAYEQYF. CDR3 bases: TGTGCCAGCAGCTTGGCGTCGGGACTAGCGTACGAGCAGTACTTC.